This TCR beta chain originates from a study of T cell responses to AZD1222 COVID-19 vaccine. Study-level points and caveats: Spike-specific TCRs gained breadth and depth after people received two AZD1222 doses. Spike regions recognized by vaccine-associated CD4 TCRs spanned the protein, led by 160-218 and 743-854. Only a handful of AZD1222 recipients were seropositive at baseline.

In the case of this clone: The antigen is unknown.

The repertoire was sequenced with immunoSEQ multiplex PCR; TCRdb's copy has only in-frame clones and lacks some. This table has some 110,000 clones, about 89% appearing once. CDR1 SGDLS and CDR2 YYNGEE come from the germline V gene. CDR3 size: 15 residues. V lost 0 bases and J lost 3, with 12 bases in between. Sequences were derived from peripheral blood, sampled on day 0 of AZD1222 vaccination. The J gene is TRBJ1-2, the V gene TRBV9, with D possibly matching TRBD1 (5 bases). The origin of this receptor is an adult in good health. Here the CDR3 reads CASSVDNRTHYGYTF. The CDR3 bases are TGTGCCAGCAGCGTAGATAACAGGACGCACTATGGCTACACCTTC.